Each of the 27 T cell receptor beta chains below was sequenced from the same sample in a study of blood T cell repertoires in COVID-19. The protocol was immunoSEQ multiplex PCR, while the TCRdb copy is restricted to in-frame clones and leaves out a portion. The data show 210,000 or so clones, roughly nine tenths seen once. Sample: peripheral blood. These receptors were collected from a woman aged 18-30 years who had recovered from COVID-19.

The V gene is TRBV5-1, the J gene TRBJ1-2; no clear D gene. CDR3 length: 17 residues. Germline V CDR1 and CDR2: SGHRS, YFSETQ. Trimming took 0 bases from V and 0 from J, leaving 15 bases between them. The CDR3 loop reads CASSLADVYSSNYGYTF. The DNA of the CDR3 is TGCGCCAGCAGCTTGGCTGACGTGTACAGCTCTAACTATGGCTACACCTTC.

The V call is TRBV19, the J call TRBJ2-2; D gene ambiguous. The CDR3 has 16 amino acids. V was shortened by 3 bases and J by 2 bases, with 13 bases between the two germline ends. In germline, CDR1 is LNHDA, CDR2 SQIVND (reference sequence). CDR3 sequence: CASSIFPKFNTGELFF. The CDR3 nucleotides are TGTGCCAGTAGTATTTTCCCCAAATTTAACACCGGGGAGCTGTTTTTT.

V and J are TRBV15 and TRBJ2-3; 11 positions agree with TRBD1. The CDR3 runs 14 residues. V lost 5 bases, J lost 6 bases, and 4 bases stayed unmatched. CDR1 is LNHNV and CDR2 is YYDKDF in the germline V gene (reference sequence). Here the CDR3 reads CATSGTGGRDTQYF. Here the CDR3 DNA reads TGTGCCACCAGCGGGACAGGGGGACGGGATACGCAGTATTTT.

The V gene is TRBV7-3, the J gene TRBJ2-1; 8 nucleotides align to TRBD2. Trimming cost V 3 bases and J 8 bases; bases outside gene matches: 9. The CDR3 length is 15 residues. CDR1 and CDR2 from the germline V gene are SGHTA and FQGTGA. CDR3 sequence reads: CASSFGTRDIHEQFF. CDR3 coding DNA: TGTGCCAGCAGCTTCGGGACTAGAGATATCCATGAGCAGTTCTTC.

This sequence joins TRBV6-4 and TRBJ2-3; 9 bases agree with TRBD2. Trimming took 3 bases from V and 2 from J; bases not matched to a gene: 3. Per the germline V gene, CDR1 is MRHNA and CDR2 is SNTAGT. The CDR3 consists of 15 residues. Written as DNA, the CDR3 is TGTGCCAGCAGTGAAAGGACTAGCGACACAGATACGCAGTATTTT. Protein product: CASSERTSDTDTQYF.

The rearrangement uses TRBV3-1 (or the pseudogene TRBV3-2) and TRBJ2-7; 12 positions agree with TRBD2. Germline-derived CDR1 and CDR2 are LGHDT and YNNKEL (reference sequence). The CDR3 is 16 amino acids. The junction had 7 bases not matched to a gene; V was cut back by 0 bases and J by 7 bases. CDR3 DNA sequence: TGTGCCAGCAGCCAAGATCTCACTAGCGGGAGGCGGGAGCAGTACTTC. The encoded protein is CASSQDLTSGRREQYF.

The rearrangement joins TRBV19 to TRBJ2-3; D is possibly TRBD2 (5 bases). Germline assignment: CDR1 LNHDA and CDR2 SQIVND (reference sequence). The V end lost 3 bases, the J end lost 4 bases, and 20 bases lay between the germline ends. This CDR3 has 17 residues. The CDR3 reads CASSIFKSGGEADTQYF. The CDR3 nucleotides are TGTGCCAGTAGTATTTTCAAGTCCGGAGGTGAGGCAGATACGCAGTATTTT.

The rearrangement links TRBV4-2 to TRBJ2-3; maybe TRBD2 (5 bases). V lost 7 bases and J 2 bases, leaving 16 bases between the germline ends. Germline CDR1 and CDR2: LGHNA and YNFKEQ. The CDR3 extends over 15 amino acids. CDR3 protein: CASTESSSLTDTQYF. CDR3 DNA sequence: TGTGCCAGCACCGAATCCTCTAGCCTCACAGATACGCAGTATTTT.

In nucleotides, the CDR3 is TGTGCCAGCAGTTACGAACAGGGTATGGGCTACACCTTC. It translates to CASSYEQGMGYTF. The J gene is TRBJ1-2, the V gene TRBV6-5; TRBD1 might be the D (6 bases). This CDR3 is built from 13 residues. Germline lookup yields CDR1 MNHEY and CDR2 SVGAGI. Trimming left V 2 bases short and J 8 bases short, with 12 bases between.

The table lists this clone with a count of one. The chain uses TRBV5-5 and TRBJ2-1, with a weak D call TRBD1 (6 bases). Trimming removed 4 bases at V and 7 bases at J, with 12 bases between. Germline-derived CDR1 and CDR2 are SGHKS and YYEKEE (reference sequence). This CDR3 is built from 13 residues. CDR3 sequence (DNA): TGTGCCAGCAGCAACACAGGGCAGAATGAGCAGTTCTTC. Amino acids: CASSNTGQNEQFF.

The chain links TRBV7-3 to TRBJ2-7, with D perhaps TRBD1 (7 bases). Between the trimmed V and J ends, which lost 2 bases and 3 bases, there was a span of 14 bases. CDR3 size: 15 residues. Germline V gene lookup returns CDR1 SGHTA and CDR2 FQGTGA. The CDR3 is CASSLSPGGIYEQYF. The CDR3 nucleotides are TGTGCCAGCAGCTTATCACCAGGGGGGATCTACGAGCAGTACTTC.

This clone was recorded at least ten times. This sequence joins TRBV3-1 (or the pseudogene TRBV3-2) and TRBJ1-1; D is perhaps TRBD1 (5 bases). The germline gives CDR1 LGHDT, CDR2 YNNKEL (reference sequence). The V end was cut by 6 bases, the J end by 3 bases, with 11 bases between. The CDR3 has 13 residues. The CDR3: CASSSGRDTEAFF. The CDR3 nucleotides read TGTGCCAGCAGTTCAGGGAGGGACACTGAAGCTTTCTTT.

The rearrangement joins TRBV6-5 to TRBJ2-7, with 9 positions matching TRBD1. The CDR3 sequence is 15 residues long. Unmatched junction bases numbered 3, after V lost 2 bases and J lost 1 base. The V gene's germline CDR1 is MNHEY and CDR2 SVGAGI. The DNA for the CDR3 is TGTGCCAGCAGTTACGGGGGACAGGGTTCCTACGAGCAGTACTTC. It encodes CASSYGGQGSYEQYF.

This chain joins TRBV4-3 and TRBJ2-1; D call uncertain. The CDR3 contains 13 residues. V was cut by 0 bases and J by 8 bases, with 8 bases left in between. The germline gives CDR1 LGHNA, CDR2 YSLEER. The DNA of the CDR3 is TGCGCCAGCAGCCAAGAGATGGGCGATGAGCAGTTCTTC. Its translation: CASSQEMGDEQFF.

This clone was recorded a few times. The rearrangement links TRBV3-1 (or the pseudogene TRBV3-2) to TRBJ1-5; maybe TRBD1 (6 bases). Trimming shortened V by 0 bases and J by 1 base, and 7 bases separated the two germline ends. The CDR3 has 15 residues. Germline V gene sequence: CDR1 LGHDT, CDR2 YNNKEL (reference sequence). The CDR3 DNA sequence: TGTGCCAGCAGCCAAGACAGGGGCAGCAATCAGCCCCAGCATTTT. Translated: CASSQDRGSNQPQHF.

The chain combines TRBV19 with TRBJ2-7; weak D call: TRBD1 (5 bases). CDR1 and CDR2 (germline): LNHDA, SQIVND (reference sequence). Trimming took 3 bases from V and 4 from J, leaving 13 bases between them. The CDR3 covers 14 residues. The DNA of the CDR3 is TGTGCCAGTAGTATGGGGCAGGTGTGGTACGAGCAGTACTTC. Translating it yields CASSMGQVWYEQYF.

This chain joins TRBV27 and TRBJ1-5; 9 nucleotides match TRBD1. The germline V gene encodes CDR1 MNHEY and CDR2 SMNVEV (reference sequence). V gave up 6 bases and J gave up 7 bases; unmatched junction bases: 22. The CDR3 is 19 amino acids. This CDR3 is CASSNVDTTGGYNGQPQHF. The DNA of the CDR3 is TGTGCCAGCAGCAACGTGGATACAACAGGGGGCTACAACGGGCAGCCCCAGCATTTT.

As to this clone: This likely comes from a read error, as the CDR3 has no conserved phenylalanine or tryptophan at its end. The DNA is left out, because the CDR3 cannot be placed on it with certainty; the CDR3 is given as TCRdb lists it. This chain links TRBV5-8 with TRBJ1-1; the table gives TRBD1 as D, unverified against the DNA. Germline V gene lookup returns CDR1 SGHTS and CDR2 YDEGEE. The CDR3 is 12 residues long, ends included. CDR3 loop: CASSLGDLDRES.

The chain is built from TRBV10-3 and TRBJ2-7, with TRBD2 matching over 12 bases. V lost 10 bases to trimming and J lost 2 bases; unmatched junction nucleotides: 12. Germline CDR1 reads ENHRY; CDR2 reads SYGVKD. This CDR3 is 16 amino acids long. CDR3 region: CATYPGGLAGTYEQYF. The CDR3, as DNA: TGTGCCACCTACCCAGGCGGACTAGCGGGAACCTACGAGCAGTACTTC.

This chain links TRBV10-3 with TRBJ2-4; maybe TRBD2 (6 bases). The CDR3 spans 17 residues. Germline V gene data show CDR1 as ENHRY and CDR2 as SYGVKD. V lost 0 bases and J lost 1, with 13 bases in between. This chain's CDR3 is CAISESAGGGAKNIQYF. The CDR3 DNA is TGTGCCATCAGTGAGTCTGCCGGTGGAGGGGCCAAAAACATTCAGTACTTC.

The rearrangement links TRBV7-9 to TRBJ2-5; 9 nucleotides agree with TRBD1. The junction had 7 bases not matched to a gene; V was cut back by 6 bases and J by 5 bases. The CDR3 has 14 residues. The germline V gene encodes CDR1 SEHNR and CDR2 FQNEAQ (reference sequence). The CDR3 region has the DNA TGTGCCAGCAGAAGACAGGGGGGTCAGGAGACCCAGTACTTC. The encoded protein is CASRRQGGQETQYF.

The rearrangement joins TRBV7-8 to TRBJ2-5; TRBD1 aligns across 9 bases. The CDR3 is 20 residues long. The V gene end was trimmed by 3 bases and the J gene end by 2 bases; junction bases not matched to a gene: 19. CDR1 is SGHVS and CDR2 is FQNEAQ in the germline V gene. The CDR3 sequence: CASSFGNKGQGRLGQETQYF. The CDR3 region has the DNA TGTGCCAGCAGCTTTGGAAATAAGGGACAGGGTCGGTTGGGGCAAGAGACCCAGTACTTC. The full variable domain, completed using reference TRBV7-8 and TRBJ2-5, is GAGVSQSPRYKVAKRGQDVALRCDPISGHVSLFWYQQALGQGPEFLTYFQNEAQLDKSGLPSDRFFAERPEGSVSTLKIQRTQQEDSAVYLCASSFGNKGQGRLGQETQYFGPGTRLLVL.

V is TRBV7-2 and J is TRBJ1-4, with D possibly matching TRBD1 (6 bases). This CDR3 region has 15 residues. V was cut by 1 base and J by 2 bases, with 8 bases left in between. In germline, CDR1 is SGHTA, CDR2 FQGNSA. The CDR3 region is CASSLGRGTNEKLFF. The CDR3 DNA reads as TGTGCCAGCAGCTTAGGCAGGGGCACTAATGAAAAACTGTTTTTT.

The rearrangement links TRBV19 to TRBJ1-1, with 9 nucleotides matching TRBD1. This CDR3 is built from 14 residues. Germline V gives CDR1 LNHDA, CDR2 SQIVND (reference sequence). Trimming at V came to 6 bases and at J to 6 bases, leaving 8 bases not matched to a gene. The CDR3 region is CASSHGTGTAEAFF. The DNA for the CDR3 is TGTGCCAGTAGCCACGGGACAGGGACTGCTGAAGCTTTCTTT.

This chain connects TRBV7-3 to TRBJ2-2, with 9 bases identical to TRBD2. After removal of 5 bases from V and 4 bases from J, the junction contained 5 bases not matched to a gene. The length of the CDR3 is 15 residues. The germline V gene encodes CDR1 SGHTA and CDR2 FQGTGA. CDR3 nucleotides: TGTGCCAGCAGCCGAATAGCGGGAGTCACCGGGGAGCTGTTTTTT. Translation: CASSRIAGVTGELFF.

The V gene is TRBV7-2, the J gene TRBJ2-1; 11 nucleotides align to TRBD2. Germline assignment: CDR1 SGHTA and CDR2 FQGNSA. J lost 5 bases, V lost 3 bases, and 9 bases had no gene match. This CDR3 has 17 amino acids. In DNA form, the CDR3 reads TGTGCCAGCAGCTTCACCTTGACTAGCGGGACCCACAATGAGCAGTTCTTC. The encoded protein is CASSFTLTSGTHNEQFF. The entire variable domain, with the rest obtained from reference TRBV7-2 and TRBJ2-1, is as follows: GAGVSQSPSNKVTEKGKDVELRCDPISGHTALYWYRQSLGQGLEFLIYFQGNSAPDKSGLPSDRFSAERTGGSVSTLTIQRTQQEDSAVYLCASSFTLTSGTHNEQFFGPGTRLTVL.

V and J are TRBV4-2 and TRBJ2-3, with a weak D call TRBD2 (5 bases). There are 17 residues in the CDR3. Looked up from germline, CDR1 is LGHNA and CDR2 is YNFKEQ. V lost 0 bases and J 1 base, leaving 14 bases between the germline ends. The CDR3 DNA reads TGTGCCAGCAGCCAAGAGGAGGTCACTGGGCGCACAGATACGCAGTATTTT. Residues: CASSQEEVTGRTDTQYF.